These 8 T cell receptor beta chains were sequenced from one sample in a study of T cell changes during pregnancy in multiple sclerosis. Profiled with immunoSEQ multiplex PCR; TCRdb holds only in-frame clones, not every one. Seen here are 100,000 to 140,000 clones, about nine tenths observed once, and the top ten hold around 0.8%. The sample consisted of peripheral blood, taken in the third trimester of pregnancy. These receptors were collected from a female donor in good health, enrolled as a control in a pregnancy study.

The chain joins TRBV30 to TRBJ2-7; tentatively, D is TRBD2 (6 bases). The germline CDR1 and CDR2 sequences are GTSNPN and SVGIG (reference sequence). The CDR3 extends over 19 amino acids. V dropped 3 bases and J dropped 2 bases, with 29 bases sitting between them. CDR3 in DNA: TGTGCCTGGAGGGGGGGTAAGTTGGGCGGACTTAGGACTACCTACGAGCAGTACTTC. Translating it yields CAWRGGKLGGLRTTYEQYF.

This clone was counted once. The V gene is TRBV11-3, the J gene TRBJ2-1; maybe TRBD1 (5 bases). CDR1 is SGHNT, CDR2 YENEEA, per germline. V lost 7 bases and J 10 bases, leaving 11 bases between the germline ends. The CDR3 contains 11 residues. The chain's CDR3 is CASNGAKEQFF. CDR3 DNA: TGTGCCAGCAATGGGGCTAAAGAGCAGTTCTTC.

This clone was found once. The J gene is TRBJ1-2, the V gene TRBV5-3; 9 positions match TRBD1. Being an ORF, TRBV5-3 has a function that is uncertain. The CDR3 length is 16 residues. V lost 5 bases, J lost 3 bases, and 11 bases stayed unmatched. CDR3 bases: TGTGCCAGAAGTCACAGTCGGGACAGGGCCTACTATGGCTACACCTTC. This gives the protein CARSHSRDRAYYGYTF.

This clone was found once. The V call is TRBV7-2, the J call TRBJ2-3; 10 bases match TRBD2. CDR1 and CDR2 from the germline V gene are SGHTA and FQGNSA. The CDR3 consists of 12 residues. V lost 4 bases, J lost 10 bases, and 2 bases stayed unmatched. The CDR3 region has the DNA TGTGCCAGCAGCTCAAGCGGGGGGGCGCAGTATTTT. Translating gives CASSSSGGAQYF.

The genes are TRBV18 and TRBJ2-1, with TRBD2 identical over 8 bases. V was pared by 6 bases and J by 0 bases, with 16 bases of the junction left unmatched. Germline V CDR1 and CDR2: KGHSH, LQKENI. The CDR3 consists of 19 residues. The CDR3 bases are TGTGCCAGCTCGCCTACCGGGACTAGGGGATGGAGCTCCTACAATGAGCAGTTCTTC. It translates to CASSPTGTRGWSSYNEQFF.

The V gene is TRBV5-4, the J gene TRBJ2-3; TRBD2 aligns across 7 bases. CDR1 is SGHNT and CDR2 is YYREEE in the germline V gene (reference sequence). This CDR3 has 16 residues. With V trimmed by 4 bases and J by 3 bases, 11 bases remained unmatched. The CDR3 is CASSPNPGLSTDTQYF. CDR3 bases: TGTGCCAGCAGCCCGAACCCGGGACTATCAACAGATACGCAGTATTTT.

The V and J genes are TRBV4-3 and TRBJ1-5; no definite D call. Germline V gives CDR1 LGHNA, CDR2 YSLEER. Trimming cost V 0 bases and J 6 bases, with 12 bases left between them. The CDR3 is 15 residues long. This CDR3 reads CASSQDREGFQPQHF. CDR3 coding DNA: TGCGCCAGCAGCCAAGATCGCGAGGGCTTTCAGCCCCAGCATTTT.

The chain has TRBV2 and TRBJ2-2; possible D gene TRBD2, 5 bases. The length of the CDR3 is 13 residues. The V and J ends lost 7 bases and 1 base respectively, with 7 bases between them. Germline CDR1 and CDR2: SNHLY and FYNNEI. The CDR3 nucleotides read TGTGCCAGCACGGCGGGGAACACCGGGGAGCTGTTTTTT. This gives the protein CASTAGNTGELFF.